This T cell receptor (beta chain) was captured by sequencing in a study of OX40 agonist ivuxolimab in advanced cancers. Turning to the study itself: Subjects had a mean age of around 63 years, with a range of roughly 20 to 79; around 80% were male. Prior therapy, whether anti-PD-1, anti-PD-L1 or anti-CTLA-4, was allowed, and 40% had some. Findings of the study overall: Expanded clones were, on average, more numerous among CD8+ T cells than CD4+.

Only in-frame clones appear in the TCRdb table, and some are missing; sequencing was by immunoSEQ multiplex PCR. The profile covers approximately 20,000 clones, with 75% to 85% appearing a single time and approximately 9.6% taken by the ten largest. The CDR3 loop spans 15 amino acids. Per germline, CDR1 LGHNT and CDR2 FRNRAP. V was shortened by 1 base and J by 3 bases, with 12 bases between the two germline ends. A remark on this clone: The antigen remains undetermined.

This clonotype was sampled from an adult with an advanced solid tumor such as melanoma, head and neck, liver or kidney cancer. The chain links TRBV12-5 to TRBJ1-2, with D possibly matching TRBD1 (5 bases). The sequenced sample was CD4+ or CD8+ T cells sorted from blood, obtained in a trial of the OX40 agonist ivuxolimab. The CDR3 DNA reads as TGTGCTAGTGGTTTGGGGCAGGGTGGTTACTATGGCTACACCTTC. Translation: CASGLGQGGYYGYTF.